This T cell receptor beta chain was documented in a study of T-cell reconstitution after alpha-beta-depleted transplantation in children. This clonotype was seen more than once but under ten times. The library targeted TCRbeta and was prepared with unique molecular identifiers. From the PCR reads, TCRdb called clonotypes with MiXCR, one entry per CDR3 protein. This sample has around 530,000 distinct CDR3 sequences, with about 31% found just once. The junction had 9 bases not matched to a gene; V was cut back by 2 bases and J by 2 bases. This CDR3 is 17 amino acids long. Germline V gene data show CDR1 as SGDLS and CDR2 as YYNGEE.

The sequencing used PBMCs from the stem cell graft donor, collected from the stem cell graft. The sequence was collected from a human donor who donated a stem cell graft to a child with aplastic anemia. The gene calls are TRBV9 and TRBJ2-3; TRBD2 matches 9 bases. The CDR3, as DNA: TGTGCCAGCAGCGTGAGACTAGCGGAGCCAACCACAGATACGCAGTATTTT. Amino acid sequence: CASSVRLAEPTTDTQYF.